This T cell receptor (beta chain) emerged from a study of cytomegalovirus exposure and HLA in healthy donors (dated by TCRdb to about 2017). Regarding the study in general: According to an earlier analysis of a few hundred of the donors, about 179 million T cells yielded some 110 million unique TCR beta sequences and about 280 Gb of sequence data. Roughly 300 gigabases of sequencing data and approximately 84 million unique TCR sequences were included in an early release covering about 620 HLA-typed donors. Among the roughly 390 genotyped donors, around 81% belonged to the genetic ancestry cluster associated with self-reported Caucasian donors. The study aimed to test whether cataloging public T cell receptors could reveal signatures of past pathogen exposure. The study used immunosequencing to profile the T cell repertoires of more than 650 subjects and linked those repertoires to cytomegalovirus serostatus. A separate validation cohort of 100 to 150 different subjects was used in addition to the roughly 700-subject first cohort. The study combined high-throughput TCR immunosequencing, statistical association of individual TCRs with disease status, and machine learning to predict cytomegalovirus infection status. To study patterns of TCR occurrence, a later analysis re-analyzed previously published TCR beta repertoires from 666 donors and added high-resolution HLA genotyping. Rather than drawing on any new phenotypic data, the later analysis identified candidate immune exposures from TCR beta sequences and the way those sequences occurred across donors. In an earlier analysis of a few hundred of the donors, high-throughput TCR beta sequencing was used to judge whether each TCR beta V gene segment behaved as functional or pseudogenic. Donor age, sex, ethnicity and CMV serostatus were collected together with the repertoire data. A later genetic analysis took genome-wide SNP genotypes for 398 of the 666 donors and used that subset as a discovery cohort. All discovery cohort repertoires had been generated on a single sequencing platform. Class I and class II HLA loci were covered by the typing at four-digit resolution. The number of typed donors differed by locus: about 620-630 for A, B, C, DRB1 and DQB1; 500 to 550 for DQA1; approximately 610 for DPA1; and about 450 for DPB1. About five DR-DQ haplotypes were treated as single units for association and clustering because of strong linkage in the cohort. Among several hundred genotyped donors of the cohort, an average of around 250,000 unique TCR beta nucleotide sequences was sequenced per donor, of which about 19% were non-productive.

The cohort consisted of 670 or so healthy bone marrow donors. Cohort members were all nominally healthy when sampled, although unrecorded immune exposures were likely present. The donor tested CMV seropositive, placing the donor among the 289 seropositive members of the cohort. A peripheral blood sample was provided by each donor, and peripheral blood mononuclear cells were used for TCR beta sequencing. The Qiagen DNeasy Blood Extraction Kit was used to extract genomic DNA from the blood cell samples. The protocol used for the library was the immunoSEQ multiplex PCR assay. The multiplex PCR relied on a mix of 60 forward primers for TCR Vbeta segments and 13 reverse primers for TCR Jbeta segments. The CDR3 region of rearranged TCR beta genes was amplified from genomic DNA by a multiplex PCR assay. Amplified TCR beta libraries were sequenced as 87-base-pair reads on the Illumina HiSeq System. As for the original processing: A later analysis tallied 70 million to 100 million unique TCR beta chains across the 660 or so repertoires, and approximately 12 million of those chains were shared by two or more donors. Raw reads were error-corrected and collapsed into unique sequences by a nearest-neighbor algorithm in which closely related sequences were merged to remove PCR and sequencing errors. To assign V, D and J gene segments, CDR3 sequences were aligned to IMGT reference sequences. For a sequence to be retained, at least a six-nucleotide match to both a V gene segment and a J gene segment was required. A rearrangement counted as productive if the CDR3 had no stop codons and remained in frame with V and J, and every other rearrangement counted as non-productive. Following IMGT convention, CDR3 was defined as the stretch from the second conserved V-encoded cysteine up to the conserved J-encoded phenylalanine. In an earlier analysis of around 600 of the donors, sequences lacking an unambiguous match to a single V gene segment were excluded. An earlier analysis of several hundred of the donors called V segments functional above 56.7% productive rearrangements and segregating when the between-donor standard deviation exceeded 5%. A statistical classification framework was built for diagnosing cytomegalovirus status from the catalog of TCR beta chain sequences. V and J gene assignment, in a later analysis, came from comparing TCR nucleotide sequences with IMGT/GENE-DB human TR gene sequences. A later analysis assigned CDR3 sequences and most-parsimonious VDJ recombination scenarios with the TCRdist pipeline. In a later analysis, each TCR beta chain was defined by its CDR3 amino acid sequence together with its V-gene family, and reads lacking a unique V-gene family were excluded. A later analysis removed roughly 590 highly shared, low-generation-probability nucleotide sequences to deal with suspected cross-contamination and a sequencing artifact. A later analysis calculated a clonal expansion index for each public chain from normalized within-repertoire ranks of inferred template counts. A later analysis computed generation probabilities with a VDJ recombination model fitted to out-of-frame rearrangements, and checked the results against IGoR. In a later analysis, TCR-TCR, TCR-HLA and TCR-CMV co-occurrence was scored with hypergeometric tests, and a repertoire-size bias correction was applied to TCR pairs. A later analysis estimated false discovery rates by permuting HLA or CMV assignments 20 times. A later analysis grouped co-occurring TCRs with DBSCAN, adding TCRdist sequence similarity when clustering within HLA-allele-positive subsets. Repertoires with fewer than 30,000 or more than 120,000 public chains, plus five repertoires with anomalous nucleotide sharing, were excluded from co-occurrence clustering. Not all clones reach the TCRdb copy of this immuneACCESS table, which keeps in-frame sequences only. Checked studies attribute under half of the gap to unresolved V genes and leave the rest unexplained. The DNA gave D and trimming, while V, J and clone size come from that table. This sample lists approximately 92,000 clones; 81% were detected once. The top ten clonotypes cover 1% to 1.5% of the sample.

About this clone: The antigen it recognizes is unknown. Base qualities were left out, and no much larger clone turns up one base away.

What the authors observed across the whole study: A later analysis found that most CMV-associated TCR beta chains appeared HLA-restricted, with HLA associations seemingly driven largely by CMV exposure. A later genetic analysis reported fewer N-insertions in productive TCRs among donors in an Asian-associated ancestry cluster than the roughly 640-donor mean. In a later analysis, some 17,000 TCR beta sequences were associated with specific HLA alleles at a false discovery rate of 0.05. A cluster of highly shared sequence variants was judged likely to be a technical artifact of the sequencing pipeline. The authors suggested that the approach could potentially be generalized to other disease states and immunological phenotypes. Roughly 15 rarely observed V segments, including chromosome 9 orphons, were excluded from the earlier analysis of about 610 of the donors because counts were too low. The classifier was reported to diagnose cytomegalovirus status with high specificity and sensitivity in both the original cohort and the validation cohort. In a later analysis, HLA-associated TCR beta chains were found to be more clonally expanded and to have lower generation probabilities than equally common non-associated chains. Correlated functional status among segregating V segments might reflect linkage disequilibrium, but an unknown experimental factor could not be ruled out. In this cohort, only TCR beta chains were sequenced, and detectable features were limited by the absence of alpha or paired-chain data. Three of the identified cytomegalovirus-associated TCR beta chains were confirmed in vitro to be specific for cytomegalovirus antigens. The study listed approximately 150 TCR beta chains as associated with cytomegalovirus. In a later analysis, the rate of TCR association differed among HLA loci, with DRB1 alleles having the most associated TCRs and HLA-C alleles having the fewest. Sequencing depth was assumed to be roughly uniform across donors in the presence/absence analyses, though that assumption may not hold. A later genetic analysis associated a missense DCLRE1C variant with V-gene and J-gene trimming of TCR beta chains, and an independent cohort replicated the association. Broadly in line with IMGT annotations, most TCR beta V segments showed up in productive rearrangements about 90% or about 30% of the time in an earlier analysis of under 700 of the donors. A further reported finding was that TCR beta sequences accurately predicted the HLA-A and HLA-B alleles for most subjects in the first cohort. Several of the top co-occurrence clusters appeared to be linked to parvovirus B19, influenza, CMV and Epstein-Barr virus, according to a later analysis. The only immune exposure information available for the cohort was CMV serostatus. When HLA alleles, especially DR and DQ, strongly co-occurred, TCR associations were difficult to assign to individual alleles. HLA typing was unavailable for some donors at each locus, so association tests used only the typed subset. While some public TCRs were present in many individuals, most TCR sequences turned up only very rarely across donors. Some IMGT-functional V segments, including TRBV6-2 and TRBV6-3, could not be distinguished by the 87-base-pair reads and were therefore excluded.

Based on the germline V gene, the CDR1 and CDR2 sequences are SGHVS and FNYEAQ. Trimming leaves V shorter by 8 bases and J shorter by 5 bases, with the junction holding 13 bases beyond the gene matches. The CDR3 runs 15 amino acids, cysteine and phenylalanine included. Only the CDR3 portion is preserved as DNA: 45 bases, with reading frame beginning at the first base. The sequenced sample consisted of PBMCs. This receptor was obtained from a girl aged 2-10 years in good health and CMV-seropositive. The chain was built from TRBV7-6 and TRBJ1-1, with 8 junctional bases fitting TRBD1. The bases are TGTGCCAGCTATGGAACCAGGGGGCGCGGGACTGAAGCTTTCTTT. Its protein product is CASYGTRGRGTEAFF.